The table lists the clone carrying this T cell receptor (beta chain) with a few counts. Its target is not known. This entry is derived from a study of T-cell memory formation after mild COVID-19. About the research overall: TCR clusters were mostly donor specific. Study-level points and caveats: The study detected some responding clones in pre-infection memory, suggesting cross-reactive memory joined. Clones that shrank (day 15 to 85) were balanced CD4/CD8, whereas later expanders leaned CD4+.

The germline gives CDR1 LNHNV, CDR2 YYDKDF (reference sequence). This CDR3 is built from 15 residues. Trimming removed 4 bases from V and 3 bases from J, with 16 bases in between. In TCRdb, the 5' RACE reads were re-called with MiXCR into one record per CDR3 protein. The sample shows fewer than 650,000 distinct CDR3 sequences, about 22% of them seen only once. V is TRBV15 and J is TRBJ2-7; a possible D gene is TRBD1 (6 bases). Sequences were obtained from PBMCs or a T cell subset sorted from them (not recorded which). This receptor was taken from an adult woman who had mild COVID-19 (a few samples of this study predate the infection). Cell type and time point are not known. This CDR3 reads CATSTGDTGFYEQYF. CDR3 in DNA: TGTGCCACCAGCACCGGGGACACCGGGTTCTACGAGCAGTACTTC.